A single sample gave rise to the 31 T cell receptor beta chains below, sequenced in a study of T cell responses to AZD1222 COVID-19 vaccine. Generated by immunoSEQ multiplex PCR, the TCRdb table keeps only in-frame clones and is missing some. The repertoire has around 130,000 clones, 80% to 90% of them found once; the top ten carry less than 10%. The material sequenced was peripheral blood, taken on day 0 of AZD1222 vaccination. All receptors derive from an adult in good health.

V gene TRBV6-5 combines with J gene TRBJ2-7; 7 nucleotides match TRBD1. V lost 10 bases to trimming and J lost 0 bases; unmatched junction nucleotides: 6. Germline V gives CDR1 MNHEY, CDR2 SVGAGI. The CDR3 sequence is 13 residues long. The CDR3 loop reads CATYGDSSYEQYF. CDR3 DNA sequence: TGTGCCACCTATGGGGACAGCTCCTACGAGCAGTACTTC.

The rearrangement joins TRBV30 to TRBJ2-3; a possible D gene is TRBD1 (5 bases). Germline V CDR1 and CDR2: GTSNPN, SVGIG (reference sequence). This CDR3 has 15 residues. The V gene lost 0 bases and the J gene lost 0 bases, with 10 bases spanning the gap. The CDR3 region is CAWSVATVSTDTQYF. Written as DNA, the CDR3 is TGTGCCTGGAGTGTCGCGACAGTAAGCACAGATACGCAGTATTTT.

The chain employs TRBV7-8 and TRBJ2-3; D unclear. The CDR3 sequence is 11 residues long. V dropped 8 bases and J dropped 4 bases, with 7 bases sitting between them. Germline values: CDR1 SGHVS, CDR2 FQNEAQ. The CDR3 DNA reads as TGTGCCAGCCGTATCGCAGATACGCAGTATTTT. It specifies CASRIADTQYF.

This chain links TRBV2 with TRBJ1-6; 7 positions match TRBD1. With V trimmed by 3 bases and J by 10 bases, 9 bases remained unmatched. CDR1 SNHLY and CDR2 FYNNEI come from the germline V gene. CDR3 size: 15 residues. The CDR3 sequence: CASSDQGGVGSPLHF. In DNA, the CDR3 is TGTGCCAGCAGTGACCAGGGGGGGGTAGGATCACCCCTCCACTTT.

The chain has TRBV13 and TRBJ1-1; D is unclear. The CDR3 extends over 15 amino acids. V lost 2 bases and J 5 bases, leaving 15 bases between the germline ends. Germline V lookup: CDR1 PRHDT, CDR2 FYEKMQ (reference sequence). CDR3 amino acids: CASSLSFVPRTEAFF. CDR3 nucleotide sequence: TGTGCCAGCAGCTTAAGTTTTGTCCCCCGAACTGAAGCTTTCTTT.

V usage is TRBV14 and J usage is TRBJ2-3; the D gene is possibly TRBD1 (6 bases). Germline V gene data show CDR1 as SGHDN and CDR2 as FVKESK. V was clipped by 1 base and J by 4 bases, with 12 bases between them. CDR3 length equals 15 residues. The CDR3 coding sequence is TGTGCCAGCAGCCAAGTCTACAGGGCGGCAGATACGCAGTATTTT. This gives the protein CASSQVYRAADTQYF.

This chain links TRBV6-5 with TRBJ2-5; D is possibly TRBD1 (6 bases). This CDR3 spans 13 amino acids. The germline CDR1 and CDR2 sequences are MNHEY and SVGAGI. The germline V and J ends were trimmed by 8 bases and 5 bases, with 15 bases remaining between them. In nucleotides, the CDR3 is TGTGCCAGCGGCTACAGGGAATACGAGACCCAGTACTTC. Protein sequence: CASGYREYETQYF.

The V call is TRBV5-1, the J call TRBJ2-3; D call uncertain. Germline CDR1 is SGHRS and CDR2 is YFSETQ. The CDR3 length is 13 residues. The V end lost 0 bases, the J end lost 2 bases, and 4 bases lay between the germline ends. CDR3 loop: CASSLDPTDTQYF. CDR3 coding DNA: TGCGCCAGCAGCTTGGACCCCACAGATACGCAGTATTTT. The full variable domain, completed using reference TRBV5-1 and TRBJ2-3, is KAGVTQTPRYLIKTRGQQVTLSCSPISGHRSVSWYQQTPGQGLQFLFEYFSETQRNKGNFPGRFSGRQFSNSRSEMNVSTLELGDSALYLCASSLDPTDTQYFGPGTRLTVL.

The chain has TRBV10-3 and TRBJ2-5, with TRBD1 matching 8 bases. This CDR3 is 12 amino acids long. Per germline, CDR1 ENHRY and CDR2 SYGVKD. The V and J ends lost 6 bases and 3 bases, in that order; junction bases with no gene match: 0. As DNA, the CDR3 is TGTGCCATCAGGGACAGGGAAGAGACCCAGTACTTC. Residues: CAIRDREETQYF.

This sequence joins TRBV6-5 and TRBJ2-5; no reliable D call. The CDR3 has 14 amino acids. V was trimmed by 8 bases and J by 1 base, leaving 14 bases between them. The germline gives CDR1 MNHEY, CDR2 SVGAGI. CDR3 loop: CASCPGPLQETQYF. The CDR3 bases are TGTGCCAGCTGCCCAGGCCCCCTCCAAGAGACCCAGTACTTC.

The rearrangement uses TRBV2 and TRBJ1-5, with 7 bases identical to TRBD1. The ends lost 0 bases at V and 7 bases at J; junction bases unmatched: 9. This CDR3 region has 16 residues. Germline V lookup: CDR1 SNHLY, CDR2 FYNNEI. The CDR3 nucleotides read TGTGCCAGCAGTGAAGCCTTAGGGGGCGCGGGGCAGCCCCAGCATTTT. Amino acids: CASSEALGGAGQPQHF.

This clone was observed a handful of times. The gene calls are TRBV6-1 and TRBJ2-7; D unresolved. This CDR3 contains 15 residues. The germline gives CDR1 MNHNS, CDR2 SASEGT. Trimming took off 1 base at V and 5 bases at J, with 15 bases between the two ends. This chain's CDR3 is CASSEDGVRFDEQYF. The CDR3 DNA sequence: TGTGCCAGCAGTGAAGATGGAGTACGCTTCGACGAGCAGTACTTC.

The rearrangement joins TRBV6-5 to TRBJ2-7; either TRBD1 or TRBD2 may fit D (5 bases each). Germline-derived CDR1 and CDR2 are MNHEY and SVGAGI. CDR3 length: 15 amino acids. V gave up 0 bases and J gave up 1 base, with 10 bases separating them. The CDR3 loop is CASSYSRGRSYEQYF. For the CDR3, the DNA is TGTGCCAGCAGTTACTCGAGGGGCAGATCCTACGAGCAGTACTTC.

This clone showed up just once. This chain joins TRBV30 and TRBJ2-3; 7 bases line up with TRBD1. V gave up 0 bases and J gave up 11 bases; unmatched junction bases: 20. Germline V CDR1 and CDR2: GTSNPN, SVGIG (reference sequence). The CDR3 contains 17 residues. CDR3 loop: CAWSVLSRRGKDHRQYF. The DNA of the CDR3 is TGTGCCTGGAGTGTACTTTCTCGCAGGGGGAAGGACCATAGGCAGTATTTT.

The table lists this clone with a count of one. The CDR3 region has the DNA TGTGCCAGCAGCTTCGATGGGGTCTACACCGGGGAGCTGTTTTTT. Protein sequence: CASSFDGVYTGELFF. The chain uses TRBV13 and TRBJ2-2; D ambiguous. Trimming left V 3 bases short and J 3 bases short, with 11 bases between. Germline CDR1 and CDR2: PRHDT and FYEKMQ (reference sequence). The CDR3 contains 15 residues.

The chain combines TRBV5-5 with TRBJ1-2; D is uncertain. CDR1 and CDR2 (germline): SGHKS, YYEKEE (reference sequence). The CDR3 contains 14 residues. Trimming took off 4 bases at V and 0 bases at J, with 10 bases between the two ends. In nucleotides, the CDR3 is TGTGCCAGCAGCGGCGGGCCTCCTAACTATGGCTACACCTTC. This translates into CASSGGPPNYGYTF.

The CDR3 sequence is CASSQDPAGTGIGNTEAFF. CDR3 bases: TGTGCCAGCAGCCAAGATCCCGCCGGAACAGGGATTGGGAACACTGAAGCTTTCTTT. The chain employs TRBV4-2 and TRBJ1-1, with D tentatively TRBD1 (6 bases). CDR1 and CDR2 (germline): LGHNA, YNFKEQ. Trimming removed 0 bases from V and 1 base from J, with 21 bases in between. CDR3 length: 19 amino acids.

The chain links TRBV20-1 to TRBJ2-3, with TRBD2 matching 11 bases. V gave up 3 bases and J gave up 6 bases; unmatched junction bases: 14. The CDR3 has 17 amino acids. Germline V gives CDR1 DFQATT, CDR2 SNEGSKA (reference sequence). The CDR3 region has the DNA TGCAGTGCTAGTTCTAGCGGGGGGTTCCTTCCCGGGGATACGCAGTATTTT. Its translation: CSASSSGGFLPGDTQYF.

V gene TRBV7-9 combines with J gene TRBJ1-2; TRBD1 matches at 9 bases. The CDR3 extends over 16 amino acids. Germline V gene lookup returns CDR1 SEHNR and CDR2 FQNEAQ (reference sequence). With 2 bases clipped from V and 6 bases from J, the junction kept 10 bases outside the gene matches. CDR3 sequence: CASSLWADRGAHGYTF. CDR3 nucleotides: TGTGCCAGCAGCTTATGGGCCGACAGGGGGGCGCATGGCTACACCTTC.

The rearrangement uses TRBV3-1 (or the pseudogene TRBV3-2) and TRBJ1-5; maybe TRBD1 (6 bases). V was shortened by 4 bases and J by 2 bases, with 12 bases between the two germline ends. CDR3 length: 15 residues. CDR1 is LGHDT and CDR2 is YNNKEL in the germline V gene (reference sequence). The chain's CDR3 is CASSPGGGRNQPQHF. CDR3 nucleotide sequence: TGTGCCAGCAGCCCCGGTGGGGGCCGCAATCAGCCCCAGCATTTT.

This chain joins TRBV30 and TRBJ2-3; D gene ambiguous. This CDR3 is 15 amino acids long. CDR1 is GTSNPN, CDR2 SVGIG, per germline (reference sequence). Deletions cut 0 bases from V and 8 bases from J, with 18 bases between. CDR3 residues: CAWSVFSRVESTQYF. The CDR3 nucleotides are TGTGCCTGGAGTGTATTTTCCCGAGTAGAAAGTACGCAGTATTTT.

The chain has TRBV5-1 and TRBJ1-1; D not certain. The CDR3 contains 14 residues. The V end was cut by 4 bases, the J end by 1 base, with 11 bases between. Germline V lookup: CDR1 SGHRS, CDR2 YFSETQ. CDR3 nucleotides: TGCGCCAGCAGCCCGCAAGGAGGGAACACTGAAGCTTTCTTT. Its protein is CASSPQGGNTEAFF.

This chain joins TRBV5-1 and TRBJ1-6; 7 positions match TRBD1. The CDR3 has 16 amino acids. Germline V gene sequence: CDR1 SGHRS, CDR2 YFSETQ. J lost 9 bases, V lost 4 bases, and 13 bases had no gene match. In DNA form, the CDR3 reads TGCGCCAGCAGCCCAATTACAGGGGAGGTGCGTTCACCCCTCCACTTT. Its protein product is CASSPITGEVRSPLHF.

The J gene is TRBJ1-1, the V gene TRBV5-1; D call uncertain. The germline V and J ends were trimmed by 2 bases and 3 bases, with 8 bases remaining between them. CDR3 size: 13 residues. Germline V CDR1 and CDR2: SGHRS, YFSETQ. CDR3 in DNA: TGCGCCAGCAGCTTTGACCTTTACACTGAAGCTTTCTTT. This gives the protein CASSFDLYTEAFF.

This clone has a single count. The V call is TRBV19, the J call TRBJ1-5; no reliable D call. V gave up 0 bases and J gave up 2 bases, with 14 bases separating them. Germline V CDR1 and CDR2: LNHDA, SQIVND (reference sequence). This CDR3 is built from 17 residues. The CDR3 DNA reads TGTGCCAGTAGTATAGATCGTGAGCGGGAACGCAATCAGCCCCAGCATTTT. Its protein product is CASSIDRERERNQPQHF.

This clone occurred a few times. The chain uses TRBV12-3 or TRBV12-4 and TRBJ1-1, with D perhaps TRBD1 (6 bases). V gave up 7 bases and J gave up 2 bases, with 11 bases separating them. The CDR3 runs to 13 residues. The CDR3, as DNA: TGTGCCAGCACGGACAGCCTAAACACTGAAGCTTTCTTT. Encoded protein: CASTDSLNTEAFF.

This clone was picked up a small number of times. V gene TRBV5-1 combines with J gene TRBJ2-7, with D maybe TRBD1 (6 bases). V was shortened by 7 bases and J by 5 bases, with 16 bases between the two germline ends. The CDR3 is made up of 13 amino acids. Per the germline V gene, CDR1 is SGHRS and CDR2 is YFSETQ. Here the CDR3 DNA reads TGCGCCAGCGCTGATACAGGGTCCCACGAGCAGTACTTC. It translates to CASADTGSHEQYF.

The chain employs TRBV6-5 and TRBJ1-6; 8 nucleotides line up with TRBD1. The CDR3 runs 16 residues. In germline, CDR1 is MNHEY, CDR2 SVGAGI. The ends lost 2 bases at V and 5 bases at J; junction bases unmatched: 5. The CDR3 coding sequence is TGTGCCAGCAGTTACCAGGACAGGGTGGATAATTCACCCCTCCACTTT. Its translation: CASSYQDRVDNSPLHF.

The chain is built from TRBV7-2 and TRBJ2-7; D not resolved. V lost 4 bases to trimming and J lost 2 bases, with 9 bases between them. The CDR3 covers 13 residues. Germline V lookup: CDR1 SGHTA, CDR2 FQGNSA. In nucleotides, the CDR3 is TGTGCCAGCAGCTCGACCGACACCTACGAGCAGTACTTC. Protein product: CASSSTDTYEQYF.

The table lists this clone with a count of one. V is TRBV11-1 and J is TRBJ2-4, with 9 bases fitting TRBD1. CDR3 length: 16 amino acids. The V gene end was trimmed by 5 bases and the J gene end by 0 bases; junction bases not matched to a gene: 5. The V gene's germline CDR1 is SGHAT and CDR2 FQDESV (reference sequence). CDR3 DNA sequence: TGTGCCAGCAGCCCGGGACAGGGCATAGCCAAAAACATTCAGTACTTC. This gives the protein CASSPGQGIAKNIQYF. Full variable domain (remainder filled in from reference TRBV11-1 and TRBJ2-4): EAEVAQSPRYKITEKSQAVAFWCDPISGHATLYWYRQILGQGPELLVQFQDESVVDDSQLPKDRFSAERLKGVDSTLKIQPAELGDSAMYLCASSPGQGIAKNIQYFGAGTRLSVL.

The chain employs TRBV6-1 and TRBJ1-1, with TRBD1 as a possible D gene (6 bases). Germline V CDR1 and CDR2: MNHNS, SASEGT. With 2 bases removed from V and 4 bases from J, the gap between germline ends came to 11 bases. The CDR3 is 14 amino acids. The CDR3 nucleotides are TGTGCCAGCAGTGAAAGGGGGGAGCTCACTGAAGCTTTCTTT. Translation gives CASSERGELTEAFF.